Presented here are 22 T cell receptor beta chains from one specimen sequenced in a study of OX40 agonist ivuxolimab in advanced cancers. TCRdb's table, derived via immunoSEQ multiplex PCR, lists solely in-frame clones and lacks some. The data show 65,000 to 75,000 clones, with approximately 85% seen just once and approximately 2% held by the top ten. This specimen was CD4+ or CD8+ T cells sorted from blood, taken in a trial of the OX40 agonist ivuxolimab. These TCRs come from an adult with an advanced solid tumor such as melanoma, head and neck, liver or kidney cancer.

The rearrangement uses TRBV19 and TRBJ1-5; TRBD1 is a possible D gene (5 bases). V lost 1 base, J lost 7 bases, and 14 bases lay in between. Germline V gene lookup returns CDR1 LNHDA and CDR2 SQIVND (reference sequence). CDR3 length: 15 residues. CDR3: CASSIGGVGGQPQHF. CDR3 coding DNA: TGTGCCAGTAGTATAGGAGGGGTGGGGGGGCAGCCCCAGCATTTT.

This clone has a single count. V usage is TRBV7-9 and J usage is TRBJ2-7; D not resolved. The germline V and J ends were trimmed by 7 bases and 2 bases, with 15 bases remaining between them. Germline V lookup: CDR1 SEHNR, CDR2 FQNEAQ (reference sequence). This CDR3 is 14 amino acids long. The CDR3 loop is CASTATTAPYEQYF. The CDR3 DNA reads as TGTGCCAGCACCGCGACCACAGCCCCCTACGAGCAGTACTTC.

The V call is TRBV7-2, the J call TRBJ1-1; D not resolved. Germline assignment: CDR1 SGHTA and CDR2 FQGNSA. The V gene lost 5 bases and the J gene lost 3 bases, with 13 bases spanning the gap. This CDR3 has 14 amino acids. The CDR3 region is CASSTNPGYTEAFF. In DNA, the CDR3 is TGTGCCAGCAGCACAAACCCGGGGTACACTGAAGCTTTCTTT. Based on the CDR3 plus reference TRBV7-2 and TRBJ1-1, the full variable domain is GAGVSQSPSNKVTEKGKDVELRCDPISGHTALYWYRQSLGQGLEFLIYFQGNSAPDKSGLPSDRFSAERTGGSVSTLTIQRTQQEDSAVYLCASSTNPGYTEAFFGQGTRLTVV.

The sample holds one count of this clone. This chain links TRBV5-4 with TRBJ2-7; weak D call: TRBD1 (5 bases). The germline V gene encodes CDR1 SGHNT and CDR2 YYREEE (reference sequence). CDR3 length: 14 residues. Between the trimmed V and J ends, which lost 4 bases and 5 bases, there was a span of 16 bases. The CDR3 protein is CASSQGQGGDEQYF. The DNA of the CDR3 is TGTGCCAGCAGCCAAGGGCAGGGTGGCGACGAGCAGTACTTC.

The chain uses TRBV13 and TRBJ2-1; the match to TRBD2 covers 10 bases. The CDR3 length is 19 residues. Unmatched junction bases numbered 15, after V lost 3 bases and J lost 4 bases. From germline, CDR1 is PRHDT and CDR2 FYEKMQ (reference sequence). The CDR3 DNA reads TGTGCCAGCAGCTTGCACATAATAATGACTAGCGGGCAATACAATGAGCAGTTCTTC. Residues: CASSLHIIMTSGQYNEQFF.

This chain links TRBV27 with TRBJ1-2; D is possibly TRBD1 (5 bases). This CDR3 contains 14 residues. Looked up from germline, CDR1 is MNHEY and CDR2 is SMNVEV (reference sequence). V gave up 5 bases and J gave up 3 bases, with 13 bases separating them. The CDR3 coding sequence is TGTGCCAGCAGTCCCCAGGGACCCGACTATGGCTACACCTTC. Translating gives CASSPQGPDYGYTF.

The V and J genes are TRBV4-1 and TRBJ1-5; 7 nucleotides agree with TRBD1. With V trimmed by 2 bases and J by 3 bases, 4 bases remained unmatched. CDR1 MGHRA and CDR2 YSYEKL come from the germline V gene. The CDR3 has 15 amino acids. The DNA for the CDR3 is TGCGCCAGCAGCCAACCTGACAGGGACAATCAGCCCCAGCATTTT. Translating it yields CASSQPDRDNQPQHF.

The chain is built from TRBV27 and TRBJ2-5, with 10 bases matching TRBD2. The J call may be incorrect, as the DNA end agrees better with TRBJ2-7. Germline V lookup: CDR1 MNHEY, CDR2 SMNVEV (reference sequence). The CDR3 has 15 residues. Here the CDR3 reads CASSPTSGAIYEQYF. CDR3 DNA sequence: TGTGCCAGCAGTCCTACTAGCGGGGCGATCTACGAGCAGTACTTC.

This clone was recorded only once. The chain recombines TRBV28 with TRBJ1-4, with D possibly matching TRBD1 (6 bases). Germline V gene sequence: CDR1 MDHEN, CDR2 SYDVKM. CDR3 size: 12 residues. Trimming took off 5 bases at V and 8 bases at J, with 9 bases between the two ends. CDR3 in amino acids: CASSTGQEKLFF. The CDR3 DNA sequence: TGTGCCAGCAGTACCGGACAGGAAAAACTGTTTTTT.

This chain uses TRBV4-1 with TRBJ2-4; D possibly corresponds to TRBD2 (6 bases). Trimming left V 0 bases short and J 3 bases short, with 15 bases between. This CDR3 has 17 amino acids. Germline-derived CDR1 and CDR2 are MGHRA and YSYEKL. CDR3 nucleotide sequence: TGCGCCAGCAGCCAAGATCCCGGGGGACGGGTCAAAAACATTCAGTACTTC. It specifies CASSQDPGGRVKNIQYF.

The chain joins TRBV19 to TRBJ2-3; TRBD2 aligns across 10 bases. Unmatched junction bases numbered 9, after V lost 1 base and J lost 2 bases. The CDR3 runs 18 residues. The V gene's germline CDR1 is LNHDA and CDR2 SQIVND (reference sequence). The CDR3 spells CASSIGVVAGGLTDTQYF. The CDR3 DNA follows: TGTGCCAGTAGTATAGGGGTGGTAGCGGGGGGCCTCACAGATACGCAGTATTTT.

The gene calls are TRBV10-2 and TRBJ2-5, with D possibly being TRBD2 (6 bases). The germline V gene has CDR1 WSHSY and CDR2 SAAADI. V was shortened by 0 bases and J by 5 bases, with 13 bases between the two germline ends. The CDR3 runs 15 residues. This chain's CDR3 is CASSESVTSTETQYF. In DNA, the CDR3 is TGCGCCAGCAGTGAGTCGGTGACTAGTACGGAGACCCAGTACTTC.

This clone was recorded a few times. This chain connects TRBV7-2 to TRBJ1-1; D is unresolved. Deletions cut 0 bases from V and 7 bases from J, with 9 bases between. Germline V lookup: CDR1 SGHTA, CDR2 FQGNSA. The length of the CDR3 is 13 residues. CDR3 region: CASSLAIWGEAFF. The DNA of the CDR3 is TGTGCCAGCAGCTTAGCGATCTGGGGTGAAGCTTTCTTT.

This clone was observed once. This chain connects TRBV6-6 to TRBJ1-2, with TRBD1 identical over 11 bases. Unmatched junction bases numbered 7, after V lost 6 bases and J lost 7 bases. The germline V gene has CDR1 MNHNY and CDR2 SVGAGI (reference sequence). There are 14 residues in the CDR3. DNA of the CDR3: TGTGCCAGCAGCATCCGGGACAGGGGGTCTGGCTACACCTTC. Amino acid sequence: CASSIRDRGSGYTF.

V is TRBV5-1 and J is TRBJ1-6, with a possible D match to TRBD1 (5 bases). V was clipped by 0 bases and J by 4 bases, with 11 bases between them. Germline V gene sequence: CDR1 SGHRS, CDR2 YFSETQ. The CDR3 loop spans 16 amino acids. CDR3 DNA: TGCGCCAGCAGCTTGGAGGGGCAGCAGTATAATTCACCCCTCCACTTT. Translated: CASSLEGQQYNSPLHF. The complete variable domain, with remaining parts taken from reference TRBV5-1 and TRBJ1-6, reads KAGVTQTPRYLIKTRGQQVTLSCSPISGHRSVSWYQQTPGQGLQFLFEYFSETQRNKGNFPGRFSGRQFSNSRSEMNVSTLELGDSALYLCASSLEGQQYNSPLHFGNGTRLTVT.

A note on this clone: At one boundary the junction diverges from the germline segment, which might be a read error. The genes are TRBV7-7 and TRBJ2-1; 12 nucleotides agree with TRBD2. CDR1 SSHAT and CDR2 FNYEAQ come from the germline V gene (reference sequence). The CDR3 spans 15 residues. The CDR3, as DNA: TGTGCTAGCAGCTTGACTAGCGGGAGAGACGATGAGCAGTTCTTC. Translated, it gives CASSLTSGRDDEQFF.

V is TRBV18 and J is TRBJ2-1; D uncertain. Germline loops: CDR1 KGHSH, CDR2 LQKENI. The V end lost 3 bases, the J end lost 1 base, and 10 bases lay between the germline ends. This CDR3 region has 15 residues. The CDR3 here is CASSPLSGSYNEQFF. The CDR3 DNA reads TGTGCCAGCTCACCTCTCAGTGGTTCCTACAATGAGCAGTTCTTC.

The CDR3, as DNA: TGTGCCAGCAGCCTGGATGGGACAGAAGAGACCCAGTACTTC. Residues: CASSLDGTEETQYF. This rearrangement joins TRBV5-4 to TRBJ2-5; 7 bases align to TRBD1. The CDR3 contains 14 residues. CDR1 is SGHNT, CDR2 YYREEE, per germline (reference sequence). Germline trimming cut 4 bases from V and 3 bases from J; bases unmatched to any gene: 6.

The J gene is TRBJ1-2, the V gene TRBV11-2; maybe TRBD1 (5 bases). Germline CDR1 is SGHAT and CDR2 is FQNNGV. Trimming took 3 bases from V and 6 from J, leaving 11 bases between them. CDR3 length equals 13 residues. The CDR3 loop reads CASSFSGTDGYTF. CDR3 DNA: TGTGCCAGCAGCTTTTCCGGGACCGATGGCTACACCTTC.

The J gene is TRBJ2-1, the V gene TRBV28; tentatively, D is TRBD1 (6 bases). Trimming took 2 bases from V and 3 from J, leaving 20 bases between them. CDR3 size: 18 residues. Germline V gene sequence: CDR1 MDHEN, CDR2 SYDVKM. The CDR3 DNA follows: TGTGCCAGCAGTTTAATAGGGCTCAGACAGGAGGACTACAATGAGCAGTTCTTC. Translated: CASSLIGLRQEDYNEQFF.

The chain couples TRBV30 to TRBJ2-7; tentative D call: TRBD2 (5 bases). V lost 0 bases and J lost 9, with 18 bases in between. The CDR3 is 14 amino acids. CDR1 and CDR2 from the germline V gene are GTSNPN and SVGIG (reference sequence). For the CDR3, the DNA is TGTGCCTGGAGTGTACCGCCGAAAGGGAGTCGGCAGTACTTC. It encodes CAWSVPPKGSRQYF. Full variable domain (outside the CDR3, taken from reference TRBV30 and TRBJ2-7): SQTIHQWPATLVQPVGSPLSLECTVEGTSNPNLYWYRQAAGRGLQLLFYSVGIGQISSEVPQNLSASRPQDRQFILSSKKLLLSDSGFYLCAWSVPPKGSRQYFGPGTRLTVT.

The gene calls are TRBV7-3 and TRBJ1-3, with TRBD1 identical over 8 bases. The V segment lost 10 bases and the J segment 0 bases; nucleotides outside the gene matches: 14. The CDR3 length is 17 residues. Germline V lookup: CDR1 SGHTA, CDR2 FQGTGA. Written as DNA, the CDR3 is TGTGCCACTCAGGGGGCCAAGGGCGTGTTCTCTGGAAACACCATATATTTT. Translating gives CATQGAKGVFSGNTIYF. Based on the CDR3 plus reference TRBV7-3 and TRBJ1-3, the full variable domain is GAGVSQTPSNKVTEKGKYVELRCDPISGHTALYWYRQSLGQGPEFLIYFQGTGAADDSGLPNDRFFAVRPEGSVSTLKIQRTERGDSAVYLCATQGAKGVFSGNTIYFGEGSWLTVV.